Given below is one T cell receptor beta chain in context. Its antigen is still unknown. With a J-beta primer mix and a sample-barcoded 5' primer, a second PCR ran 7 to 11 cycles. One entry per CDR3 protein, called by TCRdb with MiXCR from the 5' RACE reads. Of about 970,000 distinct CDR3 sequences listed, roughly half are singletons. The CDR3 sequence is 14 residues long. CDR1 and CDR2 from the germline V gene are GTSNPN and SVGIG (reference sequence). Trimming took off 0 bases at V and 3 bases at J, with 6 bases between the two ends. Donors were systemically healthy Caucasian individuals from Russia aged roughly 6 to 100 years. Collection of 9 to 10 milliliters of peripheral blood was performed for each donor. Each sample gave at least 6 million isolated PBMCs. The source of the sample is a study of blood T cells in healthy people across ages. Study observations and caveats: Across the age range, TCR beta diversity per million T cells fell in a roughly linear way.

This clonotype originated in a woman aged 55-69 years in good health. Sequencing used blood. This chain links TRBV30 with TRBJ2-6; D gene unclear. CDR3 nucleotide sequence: TGTGCCTGGAGTGTCGGCTATGGGGCCAACGTCCTGACTTTC. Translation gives CAWSVGYGANVLTF.